The table lists the clone carrying this TCR beta chain with a few counts. As yet, its antigen is unknown. The data were obtained in a study of blood T cells in healthy people across ages. A second roughly 6 to 11 cycle PCR used barcoded and J-beta primers. Via MiXCR, TCRdb re-called the 5' RACE reads, giving one row per CDR3 protein. The sample lists about 1.1 million distinct CDR3 sequences, 35% to 40% seen once, with around 13% in the top ten. Findings and caveats of the study: Correlation between TCR beta diversity and naive T cell percentage was strong.

This CDR3 comprises 12 residues. The germline V gene has CDR1 SQVTM and CDR2 ANQGSEA. Trimming took 4 bases from V and 3 from J, leaving 9 bases between them. Sample: blood. The rearrangement links TRBV29-1 to TRBJ1-1; the D is unclear. The TCR was taken from a man younger than 30 in good health. In DNA form, the CDR3 reads TGCAGCGTTGGAGGGTCGGACACTGAAGCTTTCTTT. This codes for CSVGGSDTEAFF.